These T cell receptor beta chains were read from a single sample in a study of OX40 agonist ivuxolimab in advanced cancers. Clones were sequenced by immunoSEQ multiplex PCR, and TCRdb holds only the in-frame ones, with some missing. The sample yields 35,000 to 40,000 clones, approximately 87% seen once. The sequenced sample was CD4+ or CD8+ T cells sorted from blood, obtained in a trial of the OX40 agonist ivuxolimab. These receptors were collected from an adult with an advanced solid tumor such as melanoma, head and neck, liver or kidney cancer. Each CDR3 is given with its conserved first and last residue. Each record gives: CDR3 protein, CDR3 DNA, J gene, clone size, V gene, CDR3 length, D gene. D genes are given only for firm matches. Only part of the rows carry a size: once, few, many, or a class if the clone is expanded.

CASGSNQPQHF	TGTGCCTCGGGGAGCAATCAGCCCCAGCATTTT	TRBJ1-5	.	TRBV28	11	.
CAGGYRQTDTQYF	TGTGCCGGGGGTTACCGACAGACAGATACGCAGTATTTT	TRBJ2-3	.	TRBV5-4	13	.
CASKPGGPGETQYF	TGTGCCAGCAAACCGGGAGGGCCGGGTGAGACCCAGTACTTC	TRBJ2-5	.	TRBV2	14	TRBD2
CASSLGASRSVSSYEQYF	TGTGCCAGCAGCTTAGGGGCCTCCCGGAGCGTTAGCTCCTACGAGCAGTACTTC	TRBJ2-7	medium-sized	TRBV7-2	18	.
CASSLQGRKNTEAFF	TGTGCCAGCAGCTTACAGGGGAGGAAGAACACTGAAGCTTTCTTT	TRBJ1-1	.	TRBV11-2	15	.
CASSQDRDYEQYF	TGTGCCAGCAGCCAGGACAGGGACTACGAGCAGTACTTC	TRBJ2-7	.	TRBV7-3	13	TRBD1
CASSGWGKETQYF	TGTGCCAGCAGTGGGTGGGGGAAAGAGACCCAGTACTTC	TRBJ2-5	.	TRBV7-2	13	.
CASSPPLNTQYF	TGTGCCAGCAGCCCCCCCCTAAATACGCAGTATTTT	TRBJ2-3	.	TRBV14	12	.
CASGPTGLGETQYF	TGTGCCAGCGGACCGACAGGGTTGGGCGAGACCCAGTACTTC	TRBJ2-5	.	TRBV6-1	14	TRBD1
CASSVTGVLGSPLHF	TGTGCCAGCAGCGTGACAGGGGTTCTCGGTTCACCCCTCCACTTT	TRBJ1-6	.	TRBV9	15	TRBD1
CASSESGAPNYGYTF	TGTGCCAGCAGTGAATCAGGGGCTCCTAACTATGGCTACACCTTC	TRBJ1-2	.	TRBV6-1	15	.
CSVERTGDHGYTF	TGCAGCGTTGAACGGACAGGGGACCATGGCTACACCTTC	TRBJ1-2	.	TRBV29-1	13	TRBD1
CASSLMSFDEQFF	TGTGCCAGCAGCTTAATGAGCTTCGATGAGCAGTTCTTC	TRBJ2-1	.	TRBV7-3	13	.
CASSDDRDRVCEQYF	TGTGCCAGCAGCGATGACCGGGACAGGGTGTGCGAGCAGTACTTC	TRBJ2-7	.	TRBV6-4	15	TRBD1
CAIHHRVWAKGTNEKLFF	TGTGCCATCCACCACAGGGTTTGGGCAAAAGGCACTAATGAAAAACTGTTTTTT	TRBJ1-4	.	TRBV6-4	18	.
CASSLAGRDNQPQHF	TGCGCCAGCAGCTTGGCCGGCAGGGACAATCAGCCCCAGCATTTT	TRBJ1-5	.	TRBV5-1	15	.
CAITAWTGGAFF	TGTGCCATCACTGCTTGGACGGGGGGAGCTTTCTTT	TRBJ1-1	.	TRBV2	12	.
CASSRTTQGTDTQYF	TGTGCCAGCTCACGAACTACACAGGGAACGGATACGCAGTATTTT	TRBJ2-3	.	TRBV18	15	.
CASSFMQARGNEKLFF	TGTGCCAGCAGTTTTATGCAGGCGCGAGGGAATGAAAAACTGTTTTTT	TRBJ1-4	.	TRBV27	16	.
CASSETSGSSYNEQFF	TGTGCCAGCAGTGAGACTAGCGGGAGCTCCTACAATGAGCAGTTCTTC	TRBJ2-1	.	TRBV6-4	16	TRBD2
CASTSQPPGRADFGELFF	TGTGCCAGCACCTCACAACCTCCGGGCAGGGCCGATTTCGGGGAGCTGTTTTTT	TRBJ2-2	.	TRBV7-8	18	.
CASSPWAGGDTFYEQYF	TGTGCCAGCTCACCATGGGCAGGGGGCGATACTTTCTACGAGCAGTACTTC	TRBJ2-7	.	TRBV18	17	TRBD1